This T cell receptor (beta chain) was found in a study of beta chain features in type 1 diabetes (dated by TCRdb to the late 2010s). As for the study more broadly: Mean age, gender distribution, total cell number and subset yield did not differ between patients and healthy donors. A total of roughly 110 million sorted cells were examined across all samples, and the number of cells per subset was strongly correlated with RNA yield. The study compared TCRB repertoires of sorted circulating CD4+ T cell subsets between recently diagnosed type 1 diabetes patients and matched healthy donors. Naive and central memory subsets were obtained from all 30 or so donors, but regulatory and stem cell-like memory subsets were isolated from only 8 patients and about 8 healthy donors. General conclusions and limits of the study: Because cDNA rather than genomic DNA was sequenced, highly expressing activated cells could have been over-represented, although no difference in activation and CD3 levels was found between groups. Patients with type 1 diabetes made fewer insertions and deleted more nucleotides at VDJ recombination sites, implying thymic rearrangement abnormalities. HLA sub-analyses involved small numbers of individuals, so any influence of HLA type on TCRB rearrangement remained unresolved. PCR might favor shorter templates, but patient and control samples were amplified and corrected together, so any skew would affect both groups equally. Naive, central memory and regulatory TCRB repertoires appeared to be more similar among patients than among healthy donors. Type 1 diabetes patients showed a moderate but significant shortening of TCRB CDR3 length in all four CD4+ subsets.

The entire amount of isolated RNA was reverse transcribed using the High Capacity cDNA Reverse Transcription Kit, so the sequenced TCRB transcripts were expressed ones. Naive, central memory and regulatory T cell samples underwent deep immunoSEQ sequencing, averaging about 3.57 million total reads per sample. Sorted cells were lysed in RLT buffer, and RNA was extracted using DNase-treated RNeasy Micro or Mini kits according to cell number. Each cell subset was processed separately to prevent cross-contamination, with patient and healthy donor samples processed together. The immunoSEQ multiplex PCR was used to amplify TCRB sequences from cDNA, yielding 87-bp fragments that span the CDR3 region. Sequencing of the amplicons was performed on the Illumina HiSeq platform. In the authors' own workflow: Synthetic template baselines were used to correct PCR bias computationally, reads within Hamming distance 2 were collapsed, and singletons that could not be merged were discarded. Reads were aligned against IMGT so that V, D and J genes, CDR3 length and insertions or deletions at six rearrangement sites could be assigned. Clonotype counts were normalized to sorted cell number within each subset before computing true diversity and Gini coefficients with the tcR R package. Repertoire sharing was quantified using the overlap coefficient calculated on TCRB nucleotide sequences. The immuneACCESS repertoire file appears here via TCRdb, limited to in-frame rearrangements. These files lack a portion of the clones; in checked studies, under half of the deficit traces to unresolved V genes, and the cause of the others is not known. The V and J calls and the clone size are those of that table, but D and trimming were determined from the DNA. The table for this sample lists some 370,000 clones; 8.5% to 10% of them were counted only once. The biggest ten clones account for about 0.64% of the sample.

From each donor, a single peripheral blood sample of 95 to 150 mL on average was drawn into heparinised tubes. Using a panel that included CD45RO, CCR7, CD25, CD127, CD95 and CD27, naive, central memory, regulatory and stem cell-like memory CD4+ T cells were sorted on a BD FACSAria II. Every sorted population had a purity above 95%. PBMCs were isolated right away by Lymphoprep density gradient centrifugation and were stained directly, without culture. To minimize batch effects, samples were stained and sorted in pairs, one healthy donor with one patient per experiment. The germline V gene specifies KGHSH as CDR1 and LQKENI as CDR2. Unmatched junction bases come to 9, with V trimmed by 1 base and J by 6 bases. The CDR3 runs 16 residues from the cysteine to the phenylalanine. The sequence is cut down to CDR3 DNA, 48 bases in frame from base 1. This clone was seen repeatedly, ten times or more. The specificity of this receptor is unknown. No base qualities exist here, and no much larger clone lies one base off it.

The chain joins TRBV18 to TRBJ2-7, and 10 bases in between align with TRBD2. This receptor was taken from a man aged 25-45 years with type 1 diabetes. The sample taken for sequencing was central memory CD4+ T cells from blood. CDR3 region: CASSPRGSGGPGEQYF. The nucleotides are TGTGCCAGCTCACCACGGGGTAGCGGGGGGCCGGGCGAGCAGTACTTC.